Below are 25 T cell receptor beta chains sequenced from a single sample in a study of siplizumab effects on memory and regulatory T cells. TCRdb's copy holds only in-frame clones and misses some; the assay was immunoSEQ multiplex PCR. The sample consists of 100,000 or so clones, 90% to 95% of them appearing once. The source material was CD4+ T cells sorted from blood. The receptors were gathered from a human donor in good health.

V and J are TRBV5-5 and TRBJ2-2; tentatively, D is TRBD1 or TRBD2 (5 bases each). With 2 bases removed from V and 8 bases from J, the gap between germline ends came to 16 bases. Germline-derived CDR1 and CDR2 are SGHKS and YYEKEE (reference sequence). The length of the CDR3 is 15 residues. DNA for the CDR3: TGTGCCAGCAGCTTAGCGGCAGGGTTTGAGGGGGAGCTGTTTTTT. Translated, it gives CASSLAAGFEGELFF.

This sequence joins TRBV30 and TRBJ1-2, with D possibly being TRBD1 (6 bases). Germline-derived CDR1 and CDR2 are GTSNPN and SVGIG (reference sequence). The CDR3 covers 12 residues. The ends were cut back, 8 bases at V and 2 bases at J, with 12 bases in the middle. CDR3 residues: CARDKRNYGYTF. In nucleotides, the CDR3 is TGTGCCCGGGACAAACGGAACTATGGCTACACCTTC.

The V call is TRBV19, the J call TRBJ1-1; D may be TRBD1 (5 bases). V was cut by 5 bases and J by 10 bases, with 17 bases left in between. The CDR3 has 13 residues. CDR1 and CDR2 from the germline V gene are LNHDA and SQIVND (reference sequence). The CDR3 region has the DNA TGTGCCAGTAGTTCCACAGGTCCCCTTAGAGCTTTCTTT. Its protein product is CASSSTGPLRAFF.

The chain uses TRBV19 and TRBJ1-4; D is unclear. Germline loops: CDR1 LNHDA, CDR2 SQIVND (reference sequence). V shed 6 bases and J shed 4 bases, with 15 bases lying between them. The length of the CDR3 is 15 residues. The CDR3 sequence is CASRRSIGLNEKLFF. CDR3 DNA sequence: TGTGCCAGTAGGCGCTCAATAGGGCTTAATGAAAAACTGTTTTTT.

J is TRBJ1-2 and V is TRBV27, with D perhaps matching TRBD1 (5 bases). The CDR3 loop spans 14 amino acids. CDR1 is MNHEY and CDR2 is SMNVEV in the germline V gene (reference sequence). V was pared by 6 bases and J by 2 bases, with 13 bases between. The CDR3 DNA follows: TGTGCCAGCAGAAACCAGGGACCCAACTATGGCTACACCTTC. Translated, it gives CASRNQGPNYGYTF.

The gene calls are TRBV7-9 and TRBJ2-3, with TRBD2 matching over 9 bases. The CDR3 has 13 residues. With V trimmed by 6 bases and J by 6 bases, 4 bases remained unmatched. From germline, CDR1 is SEHNR and CDR2 FQNEAQ (reference sequence). In DNA, the CDR3 is TGTGCCAGCAGTAGCGGGAGTACCGATACGCAGTATTTT. Translation: CASSSGSTDTQYF.

The genes are TRBV7-2 and TRBJ1-5; D gene unclear. V lost 2 bases and J lost 4, with 15 bases in between. The CDR3 is made up of 16 amino acids. The V gene's germline CDR1 is SGHTA and CDR2 FQGNSA. In nucleotides, the CDR3 is TGTGCCAGCAGCTTACTTGGCAGTCGGATAAATCAGCCCCAGCATTTT. Its translation is CASSLLGSRINQPQHF. Based on the CDR3 plus reference TRBV7-2 and TRBJ1-5, the full variable domain is GAGVSQSPSNKVTEKGKDVELRCDPISGHTALYWYRQSLGQGLEFLIYFQGNSAPDKSGLPSDRFSAERTGGSVSTLTIQRTQQEDSAVYLCASSLLGSRINQPQHFGDGTRLSIL.

The rearrangement links TRBV9 to TRBJ1-2; D is unresolved. The germline V gene encodes CDR1 SGDLS and CDR2 YYNGEE. V was shortened by 10 bases and J by 0 bases, with 13 bases between the two germline ends. This CDR3 has 13 residues. CDR3 DNA: TGTGCCCCCCGTGGAGAAGCTAACTATGGCTACACCTTC. It yields the protein CAPRGEANYGYTF.

The chain's CDR3 is CASSVGGLNEKLFF. CDR3 bases: TGTGCCAGCAGCGTCGGGGGGTTGAATGAAAAACTGTTTTTT. The chain uses TRBV9 and TRBJ1-4; TRBD1 might be the D (5 bases). The CDR3 is made up of 14 amino acids. V was pared by 2 bases and J by 5 bases, with 10 bases between. In germline, CDR1 is SGDLS, CDR2 YYNGEE.

The V call is TRBV20-1, the J call TRBJ1-1; D gene uncertain. This CDR3 has 11 amino acids. V dropped 8 bases and J dropped 0 bases, with 7 bases sitting between them. The germline CDR1 and CDR2 sequences are DFQATT and SNEGSKA (reference sequence). CDR3 DNA: TGCAGTACAAACATGAACACTGAAGCTTTCTTT. Translation gives CSTNMNTEAFF.

The chain has TRBV4-2 and TRBJ2-1; possibly TRBD2 for D (6 bases). CDR3 size: 15 residues. CDR1 is LGHNA and CDR2 is YNFKEQ in the germline V gene. V shed 1 base and J shed 2 bases, with 9 bases lying between them. CDR3 nucleotides: TGTGCCAGCAGCCAAGTGGGCGGGACCTACAATGAGCAGTTCTTC. This sequence encodes CASSQVGGTYNEQFF.

The chain is built from TRBV18 and TRBJ2-5, with TRBD2 matching over 8 bases. Losses at the gene ends were 2 bases for V and 2 bases for J; bases not matched to a gene: 4. This CDR3 contains 15 residues. The germline gives CDR1 KGHSH, CDR2 LQKENI. The CDR3: CASSPGVAGQETQYF. The CDR3 DNA is TGTGCCAGCTCACCAGGCGTAGCGGGGCAAGAGACCCAGTACTTC. The full variable domain, in which reference TRBV18 and TRBJ2-5 provide the parts outside the CDR3, is NAGVMQNPRHLVRRRGQEARLRCSPMKGHSHVYWYRQLPEEGLKFMVYLQKENIIDESGMPKERFSAEFPKEGPSILRIQQVVRGDSAAYFCASSPGVAGQETQYFGPGTRLLVL.

This clone showed up just once. J is TRBJ2-7 and V is TRBV7-8; 7 bases line up with TRBD2. There are 16 residues in the CDR3. Germline CDR1 and CDR2: SGHVS and FQNEAQ. With V trimmed by 8 bases and J by 1 base, 14 bases remained unmatched. The CDR3 DNA follows: TGTGCCAGCCAAGAGGGTTTGAGTAGCGGGTCCTACGAGCAGTACTTC. This sequence encodes CASQEGLSSGSYEQYF.

The chain recombines TRBV7-9 with TRBJ1-1, with 7 positions matching TRBD1. Trimming cost V 5 bases and J 3 bases; bases outside gene matches: 3. Germline V gives CDR1 SEHNR, CDR2 FQNEAQ (reference sequence). The CDR3 contains 13 residues. DNA of the CDR3: TGTGCCAGCAGCCCTGGGACAGACACTGAAGCTTTCTTT. The encoded protein is CASSPGTDTEAFF.

V and J are TRBV6-5 and TRBJ2-2; the D call may be TRBD1 or TRBD2 (5 bases each). This CDR3 has 16 amino acids. Looked up from germline, CDR1 is MNHEY and CDR2 is SVGAGI. Trimming took 2 bases from V and 9 from J, leaving 19 bases between them. The CDR3 here is CASSYRQGTNGRELFF. As DNA, the CDR3 is TGTGCCAGCAGTTACAGGCAGGGAACAAACGGGAGGGAGCTGTTTTTT.

The chain joins TRBV19 to TRBJ1-1, with 7 nucleotides matching TRBD1. Unmatched junction bases numbered 12, after V lost 6 bases and J lost 2 bases. The CDR3 has 16 residues. Germline V lookup: CDR1 LNHDA, CDR2 SQIVND (reference sequence). CDR3 bases: TGTGCCAGTAGGACGATCTTCGACAGGGTCAACACTGAAGCTTTCTTT. Protein: CASRTIFDRVNTEAFF.

J is TRBJ2-1 and V is TRBV6-4, with D possibly being TRBD2 (5 bases). This CDR3 contains 13 residues. Germline CDR1 and CDR2: MRHNA and SNTAGT. Trimming stripped 4 bases from V and 9 bases from J, with 13 bases between. DNA for the CDR3: TGTGCCAGCAGTGGTGATAGCCGGGGTGAGCAGTTCTTC. Translating gives CASSGDSRGEQFF.

The CDR3 region is CASSVSTNEKLFF. The CDR3 bases are TGTGCCAGCAGCGTTTCAACTAATGAAAAACTGTTTTTT. The chain joins TRBV11-2 to TRBJ1-4, with unresolved D. The CDR3 totals 13 residues. V dropped 5 bases and J dropped 0 bases, with 4 bases sitting between them. CDR1 is SGHAT, CDR2 FQNNGV, per germline.

This clone was detected only a few times. This rearrangement joins TRBV14 to TRBJ1-6, with D tentatively TRBD1 (5 bases). The CDR3 extends over 14 amino acids. Germline V gene sequence: CDR1 SGHDN, CDR2 FVKESK. V shed 1 base and J shed 7 bases, with 8 bases lying between them. The CDR3 bases are TGTGCCAGCAGCCAAGGACAGATGAATTCACCCCTCCACTTT. Protein sequence: CASSQGQMNSPLHF.

The V gene is TRBV5-1, the J gene TRBJ2-7, with 8 bases lining up with TRBD1. The V and J ends lost 4 bases and 2 bases, in that order; junction bases with no gene match: 11. The germline V gene encodes CDR1 SGHRS and CDR2 YFSETQ. The CDR3 loop spans 16 amino acids. CDR3 nucleotide sequence: TGCGCCAGCAGCCCAGTGACAGGGGCCAGGGCCTACGAGCAGTACTTC. Protein: CASSPVTGARAYEQYF.

The chain couples TRBV19 to TRBJ1-2; maybe TRBD1 (6 bases). The ends were cut back, 6 bases at V and 4 bases at J, with 18 bases in the middle. CDR3 size: 15 residues. In germline, CDR1 is LNHDA, CDR2 SQIVND (reference sequence). CDR3 coding DNA: TGTGCCAGTAGCGCGCAGGGGTCGACCGTCTATGGCTACACCTTC. Its protein is CASSAQGSTVYGYTF.

The rearrangement links TRBV19 to TRBJ1-2; 7 bases are shared with TRBD1. Germline assignment: CDR1 LNHDA and CDR2 SQIVND (reference sequence). The CDR3 is 14 amino acids. Trimming took 3 bases from V and 3 from J; bases not matched to a gene: 4. CDR3 in amino acids: CASSMRQGDYGYTF. The CDR3 nucleotides read TGTGCCAGTAGTATGAGACAGGGCGACTATGGCTACACCTTC.

The chain employs TRBV18 and TRBJ1-2; 8 nucleotides agree with TRBD1. The V segment lost 6 bases and the J segment 2 bases; nucleotides outside the gene matches: 8. The CDR3 runs to 15 residues. Germline V gene data show CDR1 as KGHSH and CDR2 as LQKENI. The CDR3 spells CASSPLDRGNYGYTF. In DNA form, the CDR3 reads TGTGCCAGCTCCCCTCTAGACAGGGGCAACTATGGCTACACCTTC.

This chain links TRBV7-9 with TRBJ2-5, with 14 bases aligning to TRBD2. V dropped 5 bases and J dropped 4; count of bases not matched to a gene: 6. The CDR3 has 16 residues. The germline gives CDR1 SEHNR, CDR2 FQNEAQ (reference sequence). The CDR3 loop reads CASSPPGLAGVETQYF. In DNA form, the CDR3 reads TGTGCCAGCAGCCCCCCGGGACTAGCGGGAGTAGAGACCCAGTACTTC.

The DNA for the CDR3 is TGTGCCAGCAGCATCCGGGGAACTAATGAAAAACTGTTTTTT. Translation gives CASSIRGTNEKLFF. V is TRBV11-3 and J is TRBJ1-4, with D unresolved. Trimming shortened V by 5 bases and J by 1 base, and 8 bases separated the two germline ends. Germline V gives CDR1 SGHNT, CDR2 YENEEA. The CDR3 is 14 amino acids.